What follows are 8 T cell receptor beta chains derived from one specimen sequenced in a study of molecular identifiers for immune sequencing clone quantification. TCRdb independently ran MiXCR on the PCR reads; one entry per CDR3 protein. In the table there are over 600,000 distinct CDR3 sequences, nearly 20% of which are singletons. Sequencing used naive CD8+ T cells from blood, with Jurkat cell RNA spiked in. Subset indicated: FACS-sorted CD8+CD4-CCR7+CD45RA+ naive T cells. Receptor source: a human donor in good health. Some libraries in this study had Jurkat cell RNA spiked in.

Regarding this clonotype: Given a much more abundant clone one base away, this may be a read error. The V gene is TRBV27, the J gene TRBJ2-6; D may be TRBD1 (5 bases). The germline gives CDR1 MNHEY, CDR2 SMNVEV (reference sequence). V was trimmed by 8 bases and J by 0 bases, leaving 11 bases between them. This CDR3 spans 15 amino acids. DNA for the CDR3: TGTGCCAGCGCCGACAGTTTCTCTGGGGCCAACGTCCTGACTTTC. As protein: CASADSFSGANVLTF.

A remark on this clonotype: Given a much more abundant clone one base away, this may be a read error. J is TRBJ2-2 and V is TRBV20-1; 7 nucleotides align to TRBD2. The CDR3 sequence is 16 residues long. Per the germline V gene, CDR1 is DFQATT and CDR2 is SNEGSKA (reference sequence). The CDR3 sequence is CSARDQGTKGTGGLFF. The CDR3 DNA is TGCAGTGCTAGAGATCAAGGGACTAAGGGTACCGGGGGGCTGTTTTTT.

This clonotype was seen more than once but under ten times. The genes are TRBV19 and TRBJ1-6; maybe TRBD1 (5 bases). Germline V gene data show CDR1 as LNHDA and CDR2 as SQIVND (reference sequence). CDR3 length equals 12 residues. V lost 9 bases to trimming and J lost 7 bases, with 10 bases between them. CDR3 nucleotide sequence: TGTGCCAGCAGACAGAACAATTCACCCCTCCACTTT. Translation gives CASRQNNSPLHF.

In its sample, this clonotype was seen many times. The chain recombines TRBV27 with TRBJ1-1, with D possibly being TRBD1 (5 bases). The germline V gene encodes CDR1 MNHEY and CDR2 SMNVEV (reference sequence). The CDR3 covers 16 residues. V dropped 2 bases and J dropped 8 bases, with 21 bases sitting between them. The CDR3 DNA is TGTGCCAGCAGTTTAAAGCCCGTGGGAGGGGTTCTGGAAGCTTTCTTT. It is translated as CASSLKPVGGVLEAFF.

This clonotype was detected many times. The chain combines TRBV5-4 with TRBJ2-7, with D unresolved. The CDR3 has 15 residues. Trimming left V 4 bases short and J 5 bases short, with 19 bases between. CDR1 is SGHNT and CDR2 is YYREEE in the germline V gene (reference sequence). CDR3 region: CASSTNPGLRNEQYF. CDR3 DNA sequence: TGTGCCAGCAGCACCAACCCAGGCCTAAGGAACGAGCAGTACTTC.

The chain employs TRBV27 and TRBJ1-5; 9 bases are shared with TRBD1. V was pared by 5 bases and J by 6 bases, with 2 bases of the junction left unmatched. Germline values: CDR1 MNHEY, CDR2 SMNVEV (reference sequence). CDR3 size: 13 residues. The CDR3 sequence is CASSGTGFQPQHF. The CDR3 DNA reads as TGTGCCAGCAGTGGGACAGGGTTTCAGCCCCAGCATTTT.

J is TRBJ1-5 and V is TRBV27, with 7 bases aligning to TRBD1. J lost 7 bases, V lost 3 bases, and 3 bases had no gene match. Germline CDR1 reads MNHEY; CDR2 reads SMNVEV (reference sequence). The CDR3 has 13 amino acids. CDR3 sequence reads: CASSFRGQQPQHF. As DNA, the CDR3 is TGTGCCAGCAGTTTTAGGGGGCAACAGCCCCAGCATTTT.

This clonotype has at least ten counts. The chain couples TRBV6-6 to TRBJ1-1; D is undetermined. V was clipped by 0 bases and J by 4 bases, with 9 bases between them. The CDR3 contains 14 residues. Germline V lookup: CDR1 MNHNY, CDR2 SVGAGI (reference sequence). The CDR3 bases are TGTGCCAGCAGTTACTCGAGGTCGGCCACTGAAGCTTTCTTT. This codes for CASSYSRSATEAFF.